Presented here are 2 T cell receptor beta chains from one specimen sequenced in a study of T cell repertoires in cytomegalovirus infection. One entry per CDR3 protein results from TCRdb running MiXCR on the reads. The sample yields some 220,000 distinct CDR3 sequences, approximately 13% seen once. Sequenced: PBMCs. The receptors originated from a human donor in good health (CMV status not recorded). Some clones in this sample may be carry-over from other donors' samples.

This clonotype has a count of ten or more. The chain combines TRBV7-2 with TRBJ2-5, with TRBD2 matching over 8 bases. Unmatched junction bases numbered 3, after V lost 0 bases and J lost 6 bases. Germline loops: CDR1 SGHTA, CDR2 FQGNSA. The CDR3 length is 14 residues. The CDR3 loop is CASSLARLAKTQYF. CDR3 coding DNA: TGTGCCAGCAGCTTAGCTAGACTAGCGAAGACCCAGTACTTC. The complete variable domain, with remaining parts taken from reference TRBV7-2 and TRBJ2-5, reads GAGVSQSPSNKVTEKGKDVELRCDPISGHTALYWYRQSLGQGLEFLIYFQGNSAPDKSGLPSDRFSAERTGGSVSTLTIQRTQQEDSAVYLCASSLARLAKTQYFGPGTRLLVL.

A remark on this clonotype: A read error may be the cause here, since a much bigger clone is one base away. DNA of the CDR3: TGTGCCATCAGTGAGTCGGCAGAGTCTAATGAAAAACTGTTTTTT. This gives the protein CAISESAESNEKLFF. V is TRBV10-3 and J is TRBJ1-4, with no clear D. V lost 0 bases to trimming and J lost 3 bases, with 8 bases between them. The CDR3 consists of 15 residues. The germline V gene has CDR1 ENHRY and CDR2 SYGVKD.